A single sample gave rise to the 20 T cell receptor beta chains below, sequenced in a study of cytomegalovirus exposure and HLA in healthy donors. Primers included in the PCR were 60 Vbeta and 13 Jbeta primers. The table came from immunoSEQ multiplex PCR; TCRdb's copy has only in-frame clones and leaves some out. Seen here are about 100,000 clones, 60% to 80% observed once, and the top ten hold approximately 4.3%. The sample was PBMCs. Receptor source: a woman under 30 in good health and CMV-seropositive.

The CDR3 here is CASSSGTGDEQFF. CDR3 DNA: TGTGCCAGCAGCTCCGGGACAGGGGATGAGCAGTTCTTC. This sequence joins TRBV7-9 and TRBJ2-1; 10 nucleotides line up with TRBD1. This CDR3 is built from 13 residues. Per germline, CDR1 SEHNR and CDR2 FQNEAQ (reference sequence). V gave up 4 bases and J gave up 8 bases; unmatched junction bases: 2.

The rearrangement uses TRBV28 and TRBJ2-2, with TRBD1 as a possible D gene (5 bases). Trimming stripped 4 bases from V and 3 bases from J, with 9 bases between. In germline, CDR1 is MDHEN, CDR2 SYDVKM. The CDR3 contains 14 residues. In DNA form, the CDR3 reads TGTGCCAGCAGTTCGATAGGGGACACCGGGGAGCTGTTTTTT. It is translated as CASSSIGDTGELFF.

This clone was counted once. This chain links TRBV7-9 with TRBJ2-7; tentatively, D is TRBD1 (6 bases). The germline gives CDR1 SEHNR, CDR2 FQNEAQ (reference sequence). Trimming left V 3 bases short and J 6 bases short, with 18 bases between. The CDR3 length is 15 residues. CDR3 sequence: CASSFDWSRQAEQYF. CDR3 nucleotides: TGTGCCAGCAGCTTCGACTGGTCAAGACAGGCCGAGCAGTACTTC.

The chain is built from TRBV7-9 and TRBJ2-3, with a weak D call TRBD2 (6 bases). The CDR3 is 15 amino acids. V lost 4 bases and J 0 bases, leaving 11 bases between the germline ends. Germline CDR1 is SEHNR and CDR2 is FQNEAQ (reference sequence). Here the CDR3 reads CASSSTGTSTDTQYF. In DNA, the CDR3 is TGTGCCAGCAGCTCCACCGGGACTAGCACAGATACGCAGTATTTT.

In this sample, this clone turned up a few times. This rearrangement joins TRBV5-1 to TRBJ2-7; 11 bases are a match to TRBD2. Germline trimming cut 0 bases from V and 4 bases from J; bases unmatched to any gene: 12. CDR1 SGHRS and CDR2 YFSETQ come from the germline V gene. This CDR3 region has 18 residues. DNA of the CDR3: TGCGCCAGCAGCTTGGCGGCGGGCCATCTAGCGGGAGGTTACGAGCAGTACTTC. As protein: CASSLAAGHLAGGYEQYF.

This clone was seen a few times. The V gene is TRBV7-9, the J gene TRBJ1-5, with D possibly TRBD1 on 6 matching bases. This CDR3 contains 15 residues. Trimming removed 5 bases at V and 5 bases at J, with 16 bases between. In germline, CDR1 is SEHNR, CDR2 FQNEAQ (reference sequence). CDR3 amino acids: CASSPGTMGDQPQHF. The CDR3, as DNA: TGTGCCAGCAGCCCCGGGACAATGGGAGATCAGCCCCAGCATTTT. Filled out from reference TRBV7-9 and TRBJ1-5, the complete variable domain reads DTGVSQNPRHKITKRGQNVTFRCDPISEHNRLYWYRQTLGQGPEFLTYFQNEAQLEKSRLLSDRFSAERPKGSFSTLEIQRTEQGDSAMYLCASSPGTMGDQPQHFGDGTRLSIL.

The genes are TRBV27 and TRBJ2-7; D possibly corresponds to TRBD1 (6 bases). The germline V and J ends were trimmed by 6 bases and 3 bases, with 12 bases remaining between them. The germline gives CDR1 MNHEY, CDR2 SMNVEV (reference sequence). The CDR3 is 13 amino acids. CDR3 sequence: CASRAGALYEQYF. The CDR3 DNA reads TGTGCCAGCAGAGCAGGGGCTCTCTACGAGCAGTACTTC.

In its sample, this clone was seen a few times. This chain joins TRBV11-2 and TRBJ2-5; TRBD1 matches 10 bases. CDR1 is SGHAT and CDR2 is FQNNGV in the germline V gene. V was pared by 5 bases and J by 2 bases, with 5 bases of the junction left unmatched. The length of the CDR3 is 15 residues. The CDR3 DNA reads TGTGCCAGCAGCCTCGGGACAGGGGATCAAGAGACCCAGTACTTC. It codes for CASSLGTGDQETQYF. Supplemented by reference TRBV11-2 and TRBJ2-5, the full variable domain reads EAGVAQSPRYKIIEKRQSVAFWCNPISGHATLYWYQQILGQGPKLLIQFQNNGVVDDSQLPKDRFSAERLKGVDSTLKIQPAKLEDSAVYLCASSLGTGDQETQYFGPGTRLLVL.

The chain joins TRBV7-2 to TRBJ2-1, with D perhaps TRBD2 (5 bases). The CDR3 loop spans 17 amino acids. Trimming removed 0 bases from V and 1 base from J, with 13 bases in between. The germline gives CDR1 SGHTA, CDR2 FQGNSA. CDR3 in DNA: TGTGCCAGCAGCTTAGCGGCGGGCGGAGGTTCCTACAATGAGCAGTTCTTC. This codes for CASSLAAGGGSYNEQFF.

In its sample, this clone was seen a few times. The CDR3 reads CASSGDSNYEQYF. DNA of the CDR3: TGTGCCAGCAGCGGGGACTCAAACTACGAGCAGTACTTC. V and J are TRBV7-9 and TRBJ2-7; D possibly corresponds to TRBD2 (6 bases). CDR1 is SEHNR, CDR2 FQNEAQ, per germline (reference sequence). The germline V and J ends were trimmed by 5 bases and 3 bases, with 11 bases remaining between them. The CDR3 loop spans 13 amino acids.

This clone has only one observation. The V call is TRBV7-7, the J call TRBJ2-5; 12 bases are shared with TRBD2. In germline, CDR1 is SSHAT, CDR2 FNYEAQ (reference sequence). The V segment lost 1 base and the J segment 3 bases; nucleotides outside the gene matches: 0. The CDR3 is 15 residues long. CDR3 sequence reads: CASSLGLAGEETQYF. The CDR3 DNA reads TGTGCCAGCAGCTTAGGACTAGCGGGAGAAGAGACCCAGTACTTC. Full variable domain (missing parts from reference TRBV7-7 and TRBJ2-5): GAGVSQSPRYKVTKRGQDVTLRCDPISSHATLYWYQQALGQGPEFLTYFNYEAQPDKSGLPSDRFSAERPEGSISTLTIQRTEQRDSAMYRCASSLGLAGEETQYFGPGTRLLVL.

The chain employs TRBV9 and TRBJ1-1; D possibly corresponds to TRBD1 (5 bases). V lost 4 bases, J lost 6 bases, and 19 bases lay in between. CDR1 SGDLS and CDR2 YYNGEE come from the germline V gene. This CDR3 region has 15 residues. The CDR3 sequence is CASSSVLTGGPEAFF. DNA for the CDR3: TGTGCCAGCAGCTCCGTCCTTACGGGGGGACCTGAAGCTTTCTTT.

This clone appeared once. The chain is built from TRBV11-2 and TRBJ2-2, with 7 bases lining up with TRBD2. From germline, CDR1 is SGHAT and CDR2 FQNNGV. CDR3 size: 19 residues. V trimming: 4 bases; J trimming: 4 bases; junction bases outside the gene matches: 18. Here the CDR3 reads CASSSWGSPGGAATGELFF. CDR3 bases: TGTGCCAGCAGCTCCTGGGGTTCTCCGGGAGGAGCGGCCACCGGGGAGCTGTTTTTT.

CDR3 coding DNA: TGTGCCAGAGAGGAGGGACGGAGGGCGGGGGGAGCTTTCTTT. This codes for CAREEGRRAGGAFF. This chain links TRBV28 with TRBJ1-1; possibly TRBD1 for D (5 bases). CDR1 and CDR2 from the germline V gene are MDHEN and SYDVKM. V was trimmed by 9 bases and J by 10 bases, leaving 24 bases between them. CDR3 size: 14 residues.

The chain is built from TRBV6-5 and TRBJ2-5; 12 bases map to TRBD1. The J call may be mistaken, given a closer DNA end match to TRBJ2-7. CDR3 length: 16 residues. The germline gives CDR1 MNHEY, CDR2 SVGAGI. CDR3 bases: TGTGCCAGCAGTTACTGGCCGGGGACAGGGGGCCACGAGCAGTACTTC. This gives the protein CASSYWPGTGGHEQYF.

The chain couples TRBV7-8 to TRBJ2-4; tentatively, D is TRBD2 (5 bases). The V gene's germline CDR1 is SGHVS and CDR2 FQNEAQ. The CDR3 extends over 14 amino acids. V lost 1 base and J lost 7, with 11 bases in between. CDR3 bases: TGTGCCAGCAGCTTAGAGGCCGGGAAGAACATTCAGTACTTC. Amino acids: CASSLEAGKNIQYF.

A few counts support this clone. CDR3 amino acids: CSVVGHSGLYNEQFF. The CDR3 region has the DNA TGCAGCGTTGTGGGCCACAGCGGGCTCTACAATGAGCAGTTCTTC. This chain connects TRBV29-1 to TRBJ2-1, with D perhaps TRBD2 (6 bases). This CDR3 is built from 15 residues. Germline assignment: CDR1 SQVTM and CDR2 ANQGSEA. With 4 bases removed from V and 3 bases from J, the gap between germline ends came to 16 bases.

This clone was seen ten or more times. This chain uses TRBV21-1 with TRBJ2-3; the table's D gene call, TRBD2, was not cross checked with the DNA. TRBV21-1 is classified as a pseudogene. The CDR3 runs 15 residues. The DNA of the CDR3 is TGTGCCAGCAGCACGATAACGGGGGGGACAGATACGCAGTATTTT. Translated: CASSTITGGTDTQYF.

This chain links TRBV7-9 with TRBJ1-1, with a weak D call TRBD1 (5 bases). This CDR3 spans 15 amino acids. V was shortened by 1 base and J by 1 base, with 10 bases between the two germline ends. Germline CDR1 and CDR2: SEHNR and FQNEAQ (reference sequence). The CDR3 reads CASSLGGVPNTEAFF. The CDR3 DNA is TGTGCCAGCAGCTTAGGGGGGGTACCGAACACTGAAGCTTTCTTT.

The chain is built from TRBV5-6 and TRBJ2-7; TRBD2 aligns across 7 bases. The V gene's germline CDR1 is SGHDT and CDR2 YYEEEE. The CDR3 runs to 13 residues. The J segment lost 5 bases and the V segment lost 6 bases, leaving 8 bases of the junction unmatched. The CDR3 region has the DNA TGTGCCAGCACTGGGGAGGGGTCCCACGAGCAGTACTTC. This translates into CASTGEGSHEQYF.